This entry is about one T cell receptor (beta chain). This specimen comes from a study of blood T cell repertoires in COVID-19. Study context: Acute and convalescent COVID-19 samples came from the United States, Italy and Spain.

Per the original methods: The assay estimated nucleated cells by amplifying reference gene primers. Clones were sequenced by immunoSEQ multiplex PCR, and TCRdb holds only the in-frame ones, with some missing. V and J calls and clone size come straight from that table; D and trimming were deduced from the DNA. The sample shows 350,000 to 400,000 clones, around 90% of them seen only once. Cohort 3 donors were reported recovered after two negative PCRs, clearance, or symptom resolution. There are 14 residues in the CDR3. Trimming took off 0 bases at V and 5 bases at J, with 10 bases between the two ends. Germline CDR1 LGHNA, CDR2 YNFKEQ.

The source material was PBMCs or T cells enriched from blood (not recorded which). This sequence was found in a woman in her late teens or twenties who had recovered from COVID-19. The V gene is TRBV4-2, the J gene TRBJ1-1; no clear D gene. The CDR3 coding sequence is TGTGCCAGCAGCCAAGAAGGGTGGAGGACTGAAGCTTTCTTT. Its protein is CASSQEGWRTEAFF.